These 9 T cell receptor beta chains were all obtained from the same sample, sequenced in a study of monozygotic twins with cystic fibrosis. Sequencing was performed with immunoSEQ multiplex PCR; in TCRdb, only in-frame clones are kept and a portion is missing. Among 30,000 to 40,000 clones listed, around nine tenths were seen once. The sample taken for sequencing was blood. These receptors were obtained from a boy aged 2 to 9 with cystic fibrosis.

The V and J genes are TRBV6-5 and TRBJ2-3; 11 positions agree with TRBD1. Per germline, CDR1 MNHEY and CDR2 SVGAGI. Trimming removed 4 bases from V and 6 bases from J; junction bases left unmatched: 9. CDR3 length equals 16 residues. Written as DNA, the CDR3 is TGTGCCAGCAGTTTGTCCGGGACAGGGGGTTGGGATACGCAGTATTTT. Encoded protein: CASSLSGTGGWDTQYF.

The chain employs TRBV11-2 and TRBJ1-6; 11 positions agree with TRBD1. The CDR3 covers 19 residues. Germline V gene sequence: CDR1 SGHAT, CDR2 FQNNGV. V was clipped by 5 bases and J by 8 bases; unmatched bases: 17. CDR3 region: CASSPTGTGGKALYSPLHF. CDR3 bases: TGTGCCAGCAGCCCAACCGGGACAGGGGGTAAGGCGCTTTATTCACCCCTCCACTTT.

As DNA, the CDR3 is TGTGCCAGCAGCTTCCCTTATACAGGGGGCTACTATGGCTACACCTTC. Translated: CASSFPYTGGYYGYTF. The chain couples TRBV13 to TRBJ1-2, with 9 positions matching TRBD1. The J segment lost 3 bases and the V segment lost 3 bases, leaving 8 bases of the junction unmatched. Germline V gene data show CDR1 as PRHDT and CDR2 as FYEKMQ (reference sequence). The CDR3 length is 16 residues.

This clone was found once. The V call is TRBV5-1, the J call TRBJ2-1, with D maybe TRBD2 (5 bases). The CDR3 totals 14 residues. Germline V gene sequence: CDR1 SGHRS, CDR2 YFSETQ. V was trimmed by 4 bases and J by 9 bases, leaving 17 bases between them. In nucleotides, the CDR3 is TGCGCCAGCAGCGACTATCTAGCCCATGCTGAGCAGTTCTTC. Residues: CASSDYLAHAEQFF.

The chain uses TRBV19 and TRBJ2-7, with 8 bases identical to TRBD2. The V segment lost 1 base and the J segment 0 bases; nucleotides outside the gene matches: 2. From germline, CDR1 is LNHDA and CDR2 SQIVND (reference sequence). The CDR3 covers 15 residues. The CDR3 loop reads CASSIAGGSSYEQYF. CDR3 DNA: TGTGCCAGTAGTATAGCGGGGGGGAGCTCCTACGAGCAGTACTTC.

In this sample, this clone turned up a few times. CDR3 region: CASSPDDGANVLTF. The CDR3 DNA reads TGTGCCAGCAGCCCCGACGACGGGGCCAACGTCCTGACTTTC. V and J are TRBV9 and TRBJ2-6; D ambiguous. The ends were cut back, 4 bases at V and 4 bases at J, with 9 bases in the middle. Germline V gene sequence: CDR1 SGDLS, CDR2 YYNGEE. This CDR3 is 14 amino acids long.

The V call is TRBV5-4, the J call TRBJ2-3, with D unclear. V gave up 0 bases and J gave up 2 bases, with 10 bases separating them. The CDR3 runs 15 residues. Germline V CDR1 and CDR2: SGHNT, YYREEE (reference sequence). Here the CDR3 reads CASSLGYLNTDTQYF. For the CDR3, the DNA is TGTGCCAGCAGCTTGGGGTACCTCAACACAGATACGCAGTATTTT.

The chain links TRBV27 to TRBJ1-1, with D perhaps TRBD1 (6 bases). This CDR3 contains 13 residues. V was clipped by 6 bases and J by 2 bases, with 10 bases between them. The germline V gene encodes CDR1 MNHEY and CDR2 SMNVEV (reference sequence). CDR3 residues: CASRGALNTEAFF. CDR3 bases: TGTGCCAGCAGGGGGGCCCTTAACACTGAAGCTTTCTTT.

This chain joins TRBV9 and TRBJ1-3, with D perhaps TRBD1 (6 bases). Germline lookup yields CDR1 SGDLS and CDR2 YYNGEE. V gave up 3 bases and J gave up 6 bases, with 10 bases separating them. CDR3 size: 13 residues. The CDR3 reads CASSAPGENTIYF. The CDR3 DNA reads as TGTGCCAGCAGCGCCCCAGGGGAAAACACCATATATTTT.